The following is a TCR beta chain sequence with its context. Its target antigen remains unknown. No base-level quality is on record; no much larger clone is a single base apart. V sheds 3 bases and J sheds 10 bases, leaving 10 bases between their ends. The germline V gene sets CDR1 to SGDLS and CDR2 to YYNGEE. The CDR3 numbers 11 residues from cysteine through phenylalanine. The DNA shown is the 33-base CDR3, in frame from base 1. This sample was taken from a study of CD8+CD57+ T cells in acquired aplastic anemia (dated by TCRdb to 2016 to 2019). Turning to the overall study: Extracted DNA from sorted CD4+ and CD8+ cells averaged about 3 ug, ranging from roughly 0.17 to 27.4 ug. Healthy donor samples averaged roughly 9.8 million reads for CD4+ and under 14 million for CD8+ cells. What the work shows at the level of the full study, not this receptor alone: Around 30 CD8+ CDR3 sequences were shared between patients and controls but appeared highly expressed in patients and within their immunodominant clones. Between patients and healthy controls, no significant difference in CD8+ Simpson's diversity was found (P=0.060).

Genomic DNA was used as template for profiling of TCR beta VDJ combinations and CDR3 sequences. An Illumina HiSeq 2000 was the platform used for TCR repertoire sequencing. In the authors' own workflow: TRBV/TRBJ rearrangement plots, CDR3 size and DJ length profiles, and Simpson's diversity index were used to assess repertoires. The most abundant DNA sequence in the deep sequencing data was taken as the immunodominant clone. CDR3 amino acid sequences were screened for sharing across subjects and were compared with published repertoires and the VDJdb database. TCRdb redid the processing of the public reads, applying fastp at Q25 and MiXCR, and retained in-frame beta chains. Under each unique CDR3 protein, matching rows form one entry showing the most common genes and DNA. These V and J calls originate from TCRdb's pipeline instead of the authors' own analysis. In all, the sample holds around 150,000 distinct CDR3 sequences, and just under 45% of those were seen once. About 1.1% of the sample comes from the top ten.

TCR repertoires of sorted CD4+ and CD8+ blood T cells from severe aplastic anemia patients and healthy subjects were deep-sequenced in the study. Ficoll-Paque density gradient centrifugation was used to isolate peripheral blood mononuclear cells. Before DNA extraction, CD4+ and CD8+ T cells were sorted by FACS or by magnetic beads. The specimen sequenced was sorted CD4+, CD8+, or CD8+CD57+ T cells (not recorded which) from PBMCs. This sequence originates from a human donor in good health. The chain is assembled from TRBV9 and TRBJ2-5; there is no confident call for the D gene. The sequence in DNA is TGTGCCAGCAGCGCGGACGTCAGCCAGTACTTC. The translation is CASSADVSQYF.